This T cell receptor (beta chain) was observed in a study of blood T cell repertoires in COVID-19. The method was immunoSEQ multiplex PCR; TCRdb's version includes in-frame clones alone and lacks a portion of them. This sample has about half a million clones; 70% to 90% occur once, and the top ten carry roughly 3.2%. V lost 4 bases, J lost 7 bases, and 16 bases lay in between. This CDR3 comprises 14 residues. Germline V CDR1 and CDR2: MNHEY, SVGAGI. The receptor comes from a human donor in a cohort sampled during active COVID-19. Material: peripheral blood. The chain carries TRBV6-5 and TRBJ1-2; D unclear. The CDR3 nucleotides are TGTGCCAGCAGTTGGGAGGGTTTCGGGCCTGGCTACACCTTC. Protein product: CASSWEGFGPGYTF.